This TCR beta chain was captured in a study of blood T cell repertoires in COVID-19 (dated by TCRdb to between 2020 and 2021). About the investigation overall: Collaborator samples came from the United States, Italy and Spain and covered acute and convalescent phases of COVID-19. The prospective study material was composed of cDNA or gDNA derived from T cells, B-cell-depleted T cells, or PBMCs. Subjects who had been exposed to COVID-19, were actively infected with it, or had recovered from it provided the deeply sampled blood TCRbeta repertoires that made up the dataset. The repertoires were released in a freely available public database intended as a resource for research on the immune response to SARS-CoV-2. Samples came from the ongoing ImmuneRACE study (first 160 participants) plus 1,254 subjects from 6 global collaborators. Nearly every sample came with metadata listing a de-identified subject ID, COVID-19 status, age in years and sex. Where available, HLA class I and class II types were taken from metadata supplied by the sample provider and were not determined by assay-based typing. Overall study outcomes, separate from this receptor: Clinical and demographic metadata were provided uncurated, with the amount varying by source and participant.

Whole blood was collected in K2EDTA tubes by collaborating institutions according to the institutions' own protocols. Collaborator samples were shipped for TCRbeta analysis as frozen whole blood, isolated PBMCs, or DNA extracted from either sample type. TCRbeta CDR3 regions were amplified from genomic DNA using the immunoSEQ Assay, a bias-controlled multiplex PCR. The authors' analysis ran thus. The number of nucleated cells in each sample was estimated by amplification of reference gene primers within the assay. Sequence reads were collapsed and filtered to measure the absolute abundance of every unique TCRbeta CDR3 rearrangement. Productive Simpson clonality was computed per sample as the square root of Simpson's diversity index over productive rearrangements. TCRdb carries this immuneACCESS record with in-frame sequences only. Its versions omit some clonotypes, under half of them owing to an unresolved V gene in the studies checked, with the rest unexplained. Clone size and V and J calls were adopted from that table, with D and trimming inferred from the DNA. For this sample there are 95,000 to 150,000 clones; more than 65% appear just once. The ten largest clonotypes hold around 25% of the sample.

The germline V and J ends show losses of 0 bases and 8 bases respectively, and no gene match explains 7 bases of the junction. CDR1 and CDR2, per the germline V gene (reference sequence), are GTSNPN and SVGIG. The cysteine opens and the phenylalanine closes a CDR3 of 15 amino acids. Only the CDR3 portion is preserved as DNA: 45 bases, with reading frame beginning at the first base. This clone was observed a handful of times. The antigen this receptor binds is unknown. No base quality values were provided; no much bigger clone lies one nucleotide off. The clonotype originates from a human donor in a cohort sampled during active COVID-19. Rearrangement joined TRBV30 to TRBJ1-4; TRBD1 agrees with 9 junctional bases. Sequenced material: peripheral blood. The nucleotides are TGTGCCTGGAGTGTCGGACAGGGGTGGGAGGAAAAACTGTTTTTT. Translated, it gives CAWSVGQGWEEKLFF.